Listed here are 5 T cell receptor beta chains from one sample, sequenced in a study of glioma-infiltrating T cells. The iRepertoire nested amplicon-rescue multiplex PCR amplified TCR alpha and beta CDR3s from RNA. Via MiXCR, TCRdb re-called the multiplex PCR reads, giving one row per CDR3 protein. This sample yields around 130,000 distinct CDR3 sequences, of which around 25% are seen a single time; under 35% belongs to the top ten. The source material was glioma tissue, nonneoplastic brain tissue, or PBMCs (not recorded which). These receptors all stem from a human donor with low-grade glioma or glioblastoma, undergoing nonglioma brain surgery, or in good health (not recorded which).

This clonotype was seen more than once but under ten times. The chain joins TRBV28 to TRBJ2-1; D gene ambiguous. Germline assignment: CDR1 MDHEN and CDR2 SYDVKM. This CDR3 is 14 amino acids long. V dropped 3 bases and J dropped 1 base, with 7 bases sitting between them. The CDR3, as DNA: TGTGCCAGCAGTTTTGGGCAGTCCTACAATGAGCAGTTCTTC. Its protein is CASSFGQSYNEQFF.

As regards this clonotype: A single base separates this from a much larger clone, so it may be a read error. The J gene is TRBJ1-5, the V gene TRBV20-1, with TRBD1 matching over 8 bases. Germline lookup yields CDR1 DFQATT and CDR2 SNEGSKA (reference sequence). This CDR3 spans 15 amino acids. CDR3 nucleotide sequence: TGCAGTGCCAAGGGACAGGTTAATAGCAATCAGCCCAAGCATTTT. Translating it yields CSAKGQVNSNQPKHF.

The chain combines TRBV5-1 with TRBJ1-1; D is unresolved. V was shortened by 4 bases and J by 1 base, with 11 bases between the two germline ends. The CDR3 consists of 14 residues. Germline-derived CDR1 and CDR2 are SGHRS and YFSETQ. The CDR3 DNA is TGCGCCAGCAGCCCCTCAGTTTGGAACACTGAAGCTTTCTTT. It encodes CASSPSVWNTEAFF.

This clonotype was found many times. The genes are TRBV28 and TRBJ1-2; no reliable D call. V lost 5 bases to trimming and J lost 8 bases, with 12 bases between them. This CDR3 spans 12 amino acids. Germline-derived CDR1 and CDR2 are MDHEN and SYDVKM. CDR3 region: CASSLTFMGYTF. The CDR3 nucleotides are TGTGCCAGCAGTCTGACGTTTATGGGCTACACCTTC.

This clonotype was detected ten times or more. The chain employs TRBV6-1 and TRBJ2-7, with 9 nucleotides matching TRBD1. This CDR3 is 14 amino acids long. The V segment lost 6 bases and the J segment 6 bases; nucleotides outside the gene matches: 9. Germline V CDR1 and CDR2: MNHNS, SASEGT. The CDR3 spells CASRQSPGQGEQYV. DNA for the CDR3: TGTGCCAGCAGACAAAGCCCGGGACAGGGCGAGCAGTACGTC.